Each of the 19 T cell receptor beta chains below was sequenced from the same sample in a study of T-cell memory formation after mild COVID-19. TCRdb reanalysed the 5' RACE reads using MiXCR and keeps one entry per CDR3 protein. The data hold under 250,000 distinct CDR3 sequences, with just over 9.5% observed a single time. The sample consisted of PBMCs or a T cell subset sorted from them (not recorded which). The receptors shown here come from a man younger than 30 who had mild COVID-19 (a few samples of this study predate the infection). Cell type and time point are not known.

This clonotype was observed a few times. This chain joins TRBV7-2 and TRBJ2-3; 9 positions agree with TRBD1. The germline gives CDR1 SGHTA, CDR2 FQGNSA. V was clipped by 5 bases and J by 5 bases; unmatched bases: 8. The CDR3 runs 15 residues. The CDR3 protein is CASSQQGAAGDTQYF. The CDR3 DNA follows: TGTGCCAGCAGCCAACAGGGGGCAGCGGGAGATACGCAGTATTTT.

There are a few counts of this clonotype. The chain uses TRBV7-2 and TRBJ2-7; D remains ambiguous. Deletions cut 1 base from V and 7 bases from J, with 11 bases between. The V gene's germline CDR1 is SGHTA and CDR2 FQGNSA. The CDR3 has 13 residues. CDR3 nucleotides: TGTGCCAGCAGCTTAGTCTCCCCTGGGGAGCAGTACGTC. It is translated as CASSLVSPGEQYV.

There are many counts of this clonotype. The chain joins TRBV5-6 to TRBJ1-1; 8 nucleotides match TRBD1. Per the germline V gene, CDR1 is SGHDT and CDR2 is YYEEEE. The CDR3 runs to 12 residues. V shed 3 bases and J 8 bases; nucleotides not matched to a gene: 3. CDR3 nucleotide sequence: TGTGCCAGCAGCTCGCGGGACAGGGAAGCTTTCTTT. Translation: CASSSRDREAFF.

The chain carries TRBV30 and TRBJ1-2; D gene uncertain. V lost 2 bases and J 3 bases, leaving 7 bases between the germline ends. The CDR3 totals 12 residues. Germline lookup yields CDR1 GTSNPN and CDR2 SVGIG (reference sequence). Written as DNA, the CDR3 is TGTGCCTGGAGTCAAGTAGACTATGGCTACACCTTC. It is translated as CAWSQVDYGYTF.

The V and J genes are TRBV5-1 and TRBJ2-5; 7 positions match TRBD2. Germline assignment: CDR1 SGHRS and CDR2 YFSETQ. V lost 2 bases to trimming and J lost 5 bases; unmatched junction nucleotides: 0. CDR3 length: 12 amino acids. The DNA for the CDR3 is TGCGCCAGCAGCTTCGGGGGGGAGACCCAGTACTTC. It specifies CASSFGGETQYF.

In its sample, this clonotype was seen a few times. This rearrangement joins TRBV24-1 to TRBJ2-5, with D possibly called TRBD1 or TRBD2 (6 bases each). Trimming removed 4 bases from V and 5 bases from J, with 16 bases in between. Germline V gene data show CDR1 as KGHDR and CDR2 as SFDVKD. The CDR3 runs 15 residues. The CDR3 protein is CATSEFPGAGETQYF. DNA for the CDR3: TGTGCCACCAGTGAATTTCCGGGGGCCGGGGAGACCCAGTACTTC.

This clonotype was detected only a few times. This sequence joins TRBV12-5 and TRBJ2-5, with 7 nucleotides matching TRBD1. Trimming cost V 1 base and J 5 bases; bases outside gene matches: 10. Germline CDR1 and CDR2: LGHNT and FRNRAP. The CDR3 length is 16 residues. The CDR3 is CASGLGRRDRGETQYF. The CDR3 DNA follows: TGTGCTAGTGGTTTGGGGAGACGGGACAGAGGGGAGACCCAGTACTTC.

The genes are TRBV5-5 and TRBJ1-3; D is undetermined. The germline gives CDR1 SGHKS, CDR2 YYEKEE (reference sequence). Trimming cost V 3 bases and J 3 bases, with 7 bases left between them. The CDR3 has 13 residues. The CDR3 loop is CASSWDFGNTIYF. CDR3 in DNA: TGTGCCAGCAGCTGGGATTTTGGAAACACCATATATTTT.

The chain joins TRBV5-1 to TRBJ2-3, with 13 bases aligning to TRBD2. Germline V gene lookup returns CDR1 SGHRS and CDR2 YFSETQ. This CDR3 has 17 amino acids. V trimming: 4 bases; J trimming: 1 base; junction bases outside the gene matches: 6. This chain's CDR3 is CASSTGGLAGGTDTQYF. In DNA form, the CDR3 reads TGCGCCAGCAGCACCGGCGGACTAGCGGGGGGCACAGATACGCAGTATTTT.

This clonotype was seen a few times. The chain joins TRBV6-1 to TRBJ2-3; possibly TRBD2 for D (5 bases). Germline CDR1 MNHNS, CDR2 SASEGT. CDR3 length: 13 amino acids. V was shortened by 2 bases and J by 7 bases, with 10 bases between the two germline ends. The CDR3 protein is CASSESRRNTQYF. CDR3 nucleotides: TGTGCCAGCAGTGAATCAAGGAGGAATACGCAGTATTTT.

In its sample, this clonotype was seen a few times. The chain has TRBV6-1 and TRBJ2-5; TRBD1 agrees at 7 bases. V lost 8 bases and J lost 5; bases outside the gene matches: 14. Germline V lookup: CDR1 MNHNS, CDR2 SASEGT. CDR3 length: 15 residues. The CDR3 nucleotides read TGTGCCAGCCGCGTCGACAGGGCCCTGGGGGAGACCCAGTACTTC. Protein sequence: CASRVDRALGETQYF.

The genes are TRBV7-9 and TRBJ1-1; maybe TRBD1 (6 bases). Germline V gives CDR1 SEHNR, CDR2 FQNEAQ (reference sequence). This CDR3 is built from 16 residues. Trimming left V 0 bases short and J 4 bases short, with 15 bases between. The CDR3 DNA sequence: TGTGCCAGCAGCTTAGCGGCAGGGGCTCTGGGCACTGAAGCTTTCTTT. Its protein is CASSLAAGALGTEAFF. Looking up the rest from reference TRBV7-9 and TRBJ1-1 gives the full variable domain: DTGVSQNPRHKITKRGQNVTFRCDPISEHNRLYWYRQTLGQGPEFLTYFQNEAQLEKSRLLSDRFSAERPKGSFSTLEIQRTEQGDSAMYLCASSLAAGALGTEAFFGQGTRLTVV.

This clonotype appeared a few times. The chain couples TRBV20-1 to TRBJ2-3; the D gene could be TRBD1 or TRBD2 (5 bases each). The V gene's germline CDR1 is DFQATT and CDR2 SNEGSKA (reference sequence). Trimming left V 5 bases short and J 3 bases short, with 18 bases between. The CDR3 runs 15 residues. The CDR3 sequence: CSARPRGSWTDTQYF. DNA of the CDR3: TGCAGTGCTCGCCCCCGGGGCAGCTGGACAGATACGCAGTATTTT.

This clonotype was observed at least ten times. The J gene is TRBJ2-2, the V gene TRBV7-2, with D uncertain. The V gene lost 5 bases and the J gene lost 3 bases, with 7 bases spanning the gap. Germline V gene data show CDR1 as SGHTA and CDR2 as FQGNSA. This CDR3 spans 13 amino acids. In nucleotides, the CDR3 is TGTGCCAGCAGCCGCCGGGACACCGGGGAGCTGTTTTTT. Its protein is CASSRRDTGELFF.

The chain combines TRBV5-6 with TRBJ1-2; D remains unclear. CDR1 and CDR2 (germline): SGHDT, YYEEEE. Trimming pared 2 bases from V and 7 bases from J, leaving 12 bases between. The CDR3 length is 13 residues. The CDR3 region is CASSFAGYGGYTF. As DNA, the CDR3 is TGTGCCAGCAGCTTTGCGGGATACGGTGGCTACACCTTC.

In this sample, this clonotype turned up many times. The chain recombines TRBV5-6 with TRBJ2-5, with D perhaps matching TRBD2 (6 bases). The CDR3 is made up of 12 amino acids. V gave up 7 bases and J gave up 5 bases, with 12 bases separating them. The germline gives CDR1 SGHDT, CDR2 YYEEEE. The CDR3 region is CASGGTVETQYF. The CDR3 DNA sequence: TGTGCCAGCGGCGGGACGGTGGAGACCCAGTACTTC.

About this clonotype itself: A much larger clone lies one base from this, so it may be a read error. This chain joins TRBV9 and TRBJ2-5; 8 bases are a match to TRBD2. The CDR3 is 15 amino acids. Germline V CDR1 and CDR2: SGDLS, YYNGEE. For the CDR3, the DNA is TGTGCCGGCAGCGTAGTCGGACTAGCATGGGAGACCCAGTACTTC. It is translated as CAGSVVGLAWETQYF.

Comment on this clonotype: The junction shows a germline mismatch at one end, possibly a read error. Here the CDR3 DNA reads TGTGCTAGCAGCTTAGGAGCGGGGGGGCCTGGGGCCAACGTCCTGACTTTC. It translates to CASSLGAGGPGANVLTF. The V gene is TRBV7-7, the J gene TRBJ2-6, with TRBD2 matching 10 bases. The CDR3 spans 17 residues. Germline V gene data show CDR1 as SSHAT and CDR2 as FNYEAQ (reference sequence). The full variable domain, its missing parts supplied by reference TRBV7-7 and TRBJ2-6, is GAGVSQSPRYKVTKRGQDVTLRCDPISSHATLYWYQQALGQGPEFLTYFNYEAQPDKSGLPSDRFSAERPEGSISTLTIQRTEQRDSAMYRCASSLGAGGPGANVLTFGAGSRLTVL.

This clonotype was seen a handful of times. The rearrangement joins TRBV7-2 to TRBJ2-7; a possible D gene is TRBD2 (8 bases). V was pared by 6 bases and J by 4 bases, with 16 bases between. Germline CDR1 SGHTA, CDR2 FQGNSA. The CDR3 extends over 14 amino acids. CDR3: CASRPREGAYEQYV. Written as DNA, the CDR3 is TGTGCCAGCAGACCCCGGGAGGGGGCGTACGAGCAGTACGTC.